This T cell receptor beta chain is drawn from a study of Graves' ophthalmopathy and Graves' hyperthyroidism. Beta-chain TCR CDR3 regions were amplified from RNA transcripts. After a first-round RT-PCR with HTBI primers, a second-round multiplex PCR was run. TCRdb re-called the multiplex PCR reads through MiXCR, storing one row per CDR3 protein. The sample shows some 48,000 distinct CDR3 sequences, around 45% of them seen only once. The authors isolated PBMCs from 8 to 10 ml of fresh peripheral blood. In germline, CDR1 is LNHDA, CDR2 SQIVND (reference sequence). J was trimmed by 6 bases and V by 6 bases; bases with no gene match: 0. The CDR3 has 12 residues.

The sequence was obtained from an adult man with Graves' ophthalmopathy. The chain combines TRBV19 with TRBJ2-1, with 9 bases matching TRBD1. Source material: peripheral blood. The CDR3 region has the DNA TGTGCCAGTAGGACAGGGGGCAATGAGCAGTTCTTC. Translation: CASRTGGNEQFF.